The present T cell receptor beta chain was sequenced within a study of T cell responses to AZD1222 COVID-19 vaccine. Findings and caveats of the study: CD4 TCRs covered the whole spike, strongest at regions 160-218 and 743-854. Among AZD1222 vaccinees, only 5 to 7 were seropositive at baseline. Close to half of all spike-specific TCRs reportedly target regions of the variants that are unmutated.

A remark on this clone: What it binds is not known.

Profiling relied on immunoSEQ multiplex PCR, and the TCRdb table lists in-frame clones only, not all of them. This table has approximately 140,000 clones, about nine tenths appearing once. This CDR3 is 18 amino acids long. Germline V gene lookup returns CDR1 MNHEY and CDR2 SVGEGT. Trimming removed 0 bases from V and 3 bases from J; junction bases left unmatched: 13. The receptor was derived from an adult who received the AZD1222 COVID-19 vaccine. The gene calls are TRBV6-2 or TRBV6-3 and TRBJ1-2, with TRBD1 matching 7 bases. The material was peripheral blood, obtained 28 days after the second AZD1222 dose. CDR3: CASSYSNRGSGLYYGYTF. DNA of the CDR3: TGTGCCAGCAGTTACTCGAACAGGGGCTCAGGGCTCTACTATGGCTACACCTTC.